This T cell receptor (beta chain) was retrieved from a study of metastatic and nonmetastatic thyroid tumors. Across the whole study: Patients with malignant and benign thyroid disease provided blood and tumor or nodule tissue, whose repertoires were compared.

Overall study results and limits: It was reportedly found that TCR beta diversity was significantly higher in malignant thyroid tumors than in benign nodules, a difference seen in both blood and tumor samples.

Each patient came to thyroid surgery without any prior treatment (of any kind). At least ten counts were recorded for this clone. Its antigen is still unknown. Authors' methods: Researchers built a distant-metastasis classifier for papillary thyroid cancer that drew on CDR3 differences across clinicopathological groups. TCRdb re-called clones via MiXCR from the PCR reads. These V and J calls originate from TCRdb's pipeline instead of the authors' own analysis. The sample includes roughly 30,000 clones, around 15% of them seen just once. Specimen: blood. This sequence originates from a female donor with papillary thyroid cancer or a benign thyroid nodule (not recorded which). Some clones in this sample may be carry-over from other donors' samples.

CDR3 coding DNA: TGTGCCAGCAGCCAATCTTCCGCGTTTAATTCACCCCTCCACTTT. Amino acid sequence: CASSQSSAFNSPLHF. This chain connects TRBV16 to TRBJ1-6; no clear D. This CDR3 spans 15 amino acids. CDR1 KGHSY and CDR2 FQNENV come from the germline V gene. Trimming removed 0 bases at V and 6 bases at J, with 9 bases between.